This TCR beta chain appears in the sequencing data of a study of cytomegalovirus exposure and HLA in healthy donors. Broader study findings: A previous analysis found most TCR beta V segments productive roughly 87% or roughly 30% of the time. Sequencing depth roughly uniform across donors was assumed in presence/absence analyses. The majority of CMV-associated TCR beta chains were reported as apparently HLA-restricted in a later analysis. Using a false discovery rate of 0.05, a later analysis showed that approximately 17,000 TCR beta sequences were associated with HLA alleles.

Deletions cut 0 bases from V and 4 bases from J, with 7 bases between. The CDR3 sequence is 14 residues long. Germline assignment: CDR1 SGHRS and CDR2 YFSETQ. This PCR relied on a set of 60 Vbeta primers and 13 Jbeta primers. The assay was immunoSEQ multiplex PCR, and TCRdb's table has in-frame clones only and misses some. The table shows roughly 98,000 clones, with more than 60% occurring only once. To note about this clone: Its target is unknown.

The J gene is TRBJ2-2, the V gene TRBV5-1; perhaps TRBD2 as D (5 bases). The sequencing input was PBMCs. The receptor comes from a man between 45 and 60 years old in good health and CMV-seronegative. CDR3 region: CASSLEGGTGELFF. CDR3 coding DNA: TGCGCCAGCAGCTTGGAAGGAGGCACCGGGGAGCTGTTTTTT.